This TCR beta chain came from a study of response to subunit inactivated influenza vaccine. Regarding the study as a whole: Authors suggested each seasonal flu vaccination may recruit only limited numbers of new T cells.

TCRdb reprocessed the RT-PCR reads with MiXCR, giving one entry per CDR3 protein. The sample shows around 790,000 distinct CDR3 sequences, about 20% of them seen only once. This clonotype was picked up a small number of times. The antigen is not known. Germline V gene sequence: CDR1 WSHSY, CDR2 SAAADI. The CDR3 is made up of 15 amino acids. The junction had 8 bases not matched to a gene; V was cut back by 8 bases and J by 2 bases. This clonotype was obtained from a man aged 45-60 years who received an inactivated influenza vaccine. The chain is built from TRBV10-2 and TRBJ1-1; TRBD1 agrees at 10 bases. The source was PBMCs from blood, collected roughly 5 days after vaccination. This chain's CDR3 is CASLDRGLGNTEAFF. In DNA, the CDR3 is TGCGCCAGCTTAGACAGGGGGCTTGGAAACACTGAAGCTTTCTTT.